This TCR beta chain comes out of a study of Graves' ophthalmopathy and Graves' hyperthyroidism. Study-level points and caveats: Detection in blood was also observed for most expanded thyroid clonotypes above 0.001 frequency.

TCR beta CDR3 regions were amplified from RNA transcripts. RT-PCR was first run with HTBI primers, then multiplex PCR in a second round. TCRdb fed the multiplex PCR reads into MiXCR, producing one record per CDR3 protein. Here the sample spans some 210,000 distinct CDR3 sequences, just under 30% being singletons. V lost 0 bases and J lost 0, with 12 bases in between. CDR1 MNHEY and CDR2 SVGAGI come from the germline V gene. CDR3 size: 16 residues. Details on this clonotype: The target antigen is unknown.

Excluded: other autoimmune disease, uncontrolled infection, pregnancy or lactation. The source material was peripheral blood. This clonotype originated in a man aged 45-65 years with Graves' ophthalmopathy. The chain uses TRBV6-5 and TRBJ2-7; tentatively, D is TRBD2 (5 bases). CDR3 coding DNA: TGTGCCAGCAGTTACTCGAGGGAAAAGAACTCCTACGAGCAGTACTTC. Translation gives CASSYSREKNSYEQYF.